This T cell receptor beta chain was retrieved from a study of cytomegalovirus exposure and HLA in healthy donors. The study ran its PCR with 60 Vbeta and 13 Jbeta primers. TCRdb keeps only in-frame clones here, not all; method: immunoSEQ multiplex PCR. The table has around 58,000 clones, 70% to 75% seen once. A remark on this clone: The target antigen is unknown.

Study outcomes and limitations: The CMV antigen specificity of a few CMV-associated chains was confirmed through in vitro analysis. Cytomegalovirus association was listed for 164 TCR beta chains.

Germline CDR1 and CDR2: PRHDT and FYEKMQ (reference sequence). This CDR3 is 16 amino acids long. V lost 2 bases, J lost 6 bases, and 19 bases lay in between. This rearrangement joins TRBV13 to TRBJ1-2, with D perhaps TRBD1 (5 bases). This receptor was obtained from a man in his forties in good health and CMV-seropositive. Sequences were obtained from PBMCs. The CDR3 bases are TGTGCCAGCAGCTTAAGTGTCCAGGGTGTAGGGCATGGCTACACCTTC. Amino acids: CASSLSVQGVGHGYTF. The entire variable domain, with the rest obtained from reference TRBV13 and TRBJ1-2, is as follows: AAGVIQSPRHLIKEKRETATLKCYPIPRHDTVYWYQQGPGQDPQFLISFYEKMQSDKGSIPDRFSAQQFSDYHSELNMSSLELGDSALYFCASSLSVQGVGHGYTFGSGTRLTVV.